Listed here are 24 T cell receptor beta chains from one sample, sequenced in a study of T cell repertoires in cytomegalovirus infection. One entry per CDR3 protein, called by TCRdb with MiXCR from the reads. The profile shows fewer than 550,000 distinct CDR3 sequences, 25% to 40% of them singletons. Sequences were obtained from PBMCs. Receptor source: a human donor in good health (CMV status not recorded). Some clones in this sample may be carry-over from other donors' samples.

The chain couples TRBV29-1 to TRBJ2-2; TRBD1 is a possible D gene (6 bases). The ends were cut back, 4 bases at V and 3 bases at J, with 15 bases in the middle. Germline V gives CDR1 SQVTM, CDR2 ANQGSEA. This CDR3 region has 15 residues. The CDR3 DNA reads TGCAGCGTTGGTGAACAGGGTTTTGACACCGGGGAGCTGTTTTTT. Translated, it gives CSVGEQGFDTGELFF.

This clonotype has ten or more counts. The chain is built from TRBV11-2 and TRBJ1-2; the match to TRBD1 covers 8 bases. J was trimmed by 4 bases and V by 5 bases; bases with no gene match: 6. Germline assignment: CDR1 SGHAT and CDR2 FQNNGV. There are 14 residues in the CDR3. The CDR3 spells CASSLGQGPYGYTF. The CDR3 coding sequence is TGTGCCAGCAGCCTAGGACAGGGCCCCTATGGCTACACCTTC.

This clonotype was observed a handful of times. This chain links TRBV4-1 with TRBJ2-2; D is perhaps TRBD1 (5 bases). Trimming cost V 0 bases and J 4 bases, with 12 bases left between them. CDR1 and CDR2 (germline): MGHRA, YSYEKL. The CDR3 is 16 amino acids. Here the CDR3 DNA reads TGCGCCAGCAGCCAAGATTTGACAGTCTCCACCGGGGAGCTGTTTTTT. This sequence encodes CASSQDLTVSTGELFF.

The CDR3 loop is CASSARVPQPLNSPLHF. For the CDR3, the DNA is TGTGCCAGCAGTGCACGGGTTCCGCAGCCCCTTAATTCACCCCTCCACTTT. The V call is TRBV6-1, the J call TRBJ1-6; no clear D. CDR1 and CDR2 (germline): MNHNS, SASEGT. The CDR3 sequence is 17 residues long. V dropped 4 bases and J dropped 6 bases, with 19 bases sitting between them.

This clonotype was seen at least ten times. The chain employs TRBV7-8 and TRBJ2-1; D gene ambiguous. The CDR3 is 12 residues long. The V gene's germline CDR1 is SGHVS and CDR2 FQNEAQ. Trimming removed 5 bases at V and 10 bases at J, with 12 bases between. The CDR3 loop is CASSPDRAEQFF. CDR3 in DNA: TGTGCCAGCAGCCCTGATAGGGCCGAGCAGTTCTTC.

This clonotype was counted only a few times. The chain links TRBV6-1 to TRBJ1-5, with a possible D match to TRBD1 (5 bases). Germline CDR1 MNHNS, CDR2 SASEGT. V was cut by 1 base and J by 6 bases, with 16 bases left in between. This CDR3 contains 16 residues. CDR3 residues: CASSEGGRLGGQPQHF. In nucleotides, the CDR3 is TGTGCCAGCAGTGAAGGTGGCAGACTGGGGGGTCAGCCCCAGCATTTT.

CDR3 nucleotides: TGCGCCAGCAGCTTGGCGGGGGTTACCTACAATGAGCAGTTCTTC. Amino acid sequence: CASSLAGVTYNEQFF. J is TRBJ2-1 and V is TRBV5-1, with D possibly TRBD2 on 6 matching bases. CDR1 is SGHRS and CDR2 is YFSETQ in the germline V gene. The ends were cut back, 0 bases at V and 2 bases at J, with 9 bases in the middle. The CDR3 has 15 amino acids.

The chain couples TRBV9 to TRBJ2-7, with 7 nucleotides matching TRBD2. The V segment lost 3 bases and the J segment 2 bases; nucleotides outside the gene matches: 8. Looked up from germline, CDR1 is SGDLS and CDR2 is YYNGEE. The length of the CDR3 is 15 residues. This chain's CDR3 is CASSGGAGRTYEQYF. The CDR3 coding sequence is TGTGCCAGCAGCGGGGGAGCGGGGAGGACCTACGAGCAGTACTTC.

The rearrangement links TRBV10-3 to TRBJ2-3; TRBD1 matches at 9 bases. This CDR3 contains 14 residues. J gave up 2 bases and V 4 bases, and 1 base lay outside the gene matches. The germline V gene has CDR1 ENHRY and CDR2 SYGVKD. CDR3 nucleotide sequence: TGTGCCATCAGTGGGACAGGGGCCACAGATACGCAGTATTTT. Its translation is CAISGTGATDTQYF.

The chain employs TRBV7-9 and TRBJ1-6, with D perhaps TRBD1 (5 bases). The CDR3 contains 11 residues. Per the germline V gene, CDR1 is SEHNR and CDR2 is FQNEAQ (reference sequence). With 3 bases removed from V and 12 bases from J, the gap between germline ends came to 6 bases. CDR3 loop: CASSLGEPLHF. DNA of the CDR3: TGTGCCAGCAGCTTGGGGGAACCCCTCCACTTT.

This clonotype has a handful of counts. Written as DNA, the CDR3 is TGTGCCAGCAGTAACGCCGGGACAGGGGGGTACGAGCAGTACTTC. Its protein is CASSNAGTGGYEQYF. The V and J genes are TRBV6-1 and TRBJ2-7, with 11 bases that match TRBD1. The V gene end was trimmed by 5 bases and the J gene end by 4 bases; junction bases not matched to a gene: 7. Germline CDR1 reads MNHNS; CDR2 reads SASEGT. This CDR3 has 15 amino acids.

This sequence joins TRBV6-5 and TRBJ1-1; no definite D call. The germline V gene has CDR1 MNHEY and CDR2 SVGAGI. The CDR3 loop spans 15 amino acids. Between the trimmed V and J ends, which lost 4 bases and 1 base, there was a span of 13 bases. CDR3 residues: CASSSLPTGNTEAFF. The CDR3 coding sequence is TGTGCCAGCAGTTCCCTCCCGACGGGGAACACTGAAGCTTTCTTT.

With regard to this clonotype: This may arise from a read error, as a much more abundant clone is one base away. V gene TRBV12-3 or TRBV12-4 combines with J gene TRBJ1-3, with D possibly being TRBD1 (6 bases). This CDR3 region has 15 residues. CDR3 region: CSSSGGTSSGNTIYF. The DNA for the CDR3 is TGTTCCAGCAGTGGAGGGACATCTTCTGGAAACACCATATATTTT.

This clonotype was counted a few times. The CDR3: CASSFGGARADTQYF. The CDR3 DNA follows: TGCGCCAGCAGCTTCGGGGGGGCGCGCGCAGATACGCAGTATTTT. The chain is built from TRBV5-1 and TRBJ2-3; TRBD2 matches 8 bases. The CDR3 is 15 residues long. Unmatched junction bases numbered 6, after V lost 2 bases and J lost 4 bases. Germline CDR1 reads SGHRS; CDR2 reads YFSETQ.

V and J are TRBV7-6 and TRBJ1-1; D is uncertain. V was pared by 1 base and J by 4 bases, with 10 bases between. The CDR3 length is 14 residues. In germline, CDR1 is SGHVS, CDR2 FNYEAQ. The CDR3: CASSLGAAGTEAFF. The CDR3 DNA is TGTGCCAGCAGCTTAGGGGCAGCTGGCACTGAAGCTTTCTTT.

The rearrangement links TRBV4-1 to TRBJ2-1; D gene uncertain. The CDR3 is 14 amino acids. V lost 4 bases and J 7 bases, leaving 14 bases between the germline ends. Germline CDR1 reads MGHRA; CDR2 reads YSYEKL. The CDR3 nucleotides read TGCGCCAGCAGCCGTATGGACGGTCAAAATGAGCAGTTCTTC. Protein product: CASSRMDGQNEQFF.

The V and J genes are TRBV7-4 and TRBJ2-7; D is ambiguous. This CDR3 has 12 residues. Germline CDR1 SGHVT, CDR2 SQSDAQ. Trimming stripped 2 bases from V and 6 bases from J, with 8 bases between. For the CDR3, the DNA is TGTGCCAGCAGCTTATCCGGAACCGAGCAGTACTTC. It translates to CASSLSGTEQYF. The full variable domain, rest sourced from reference TRBV7-4 and TRBJ2-7, is GAGVSQSPRYKVAKRGRDVALRCDSISGHVTLYWYRQTLGQGSEVLTYSQSDAQRDKSGRPSGRFSAERPERSVSTLKIQRTEQGDSAVYLCASSLSGTEQYFGPGTRLTVT.

This clonotype was seen ten or more times. The chain's CDR3 is CASSFTTSGGKTQYF. The CDR3 DNA reads TGTGCCAGCAGCTTTACCACTAGCGGGGGGAAGACCCAGTACTTC. The V call is TRBV7-2, the J call TRBJ2-5, with 12 bases lining up with TRBD2. The CDR3 consists of 15 residues. Germline-derived CDR1 and CDR2 are SGHTA and FQGNSA. Unmatched junction bases numbered 5, after V lost 3 bases and J lost 6 bases.

This clonotype was recorded many times. The genes are TRBV27 and TRBJ2-3; D is unresolved. CDR1 and CDR2 from the germline V gene are MNHEY and SMNVEV (reference sequence). The CDR3 loop spans 13 amino acids. The V end lost 6 bases, the J end lost 6 bases, and 13 bases lay between the germline ends. CDR3 in amino acids: CASSLSRTDTQYF. The CDR3 nucleotides are TGTGCCAGCAGCTTAAGCAGAACGGATACGCAGTATTTT.

At least ten counts were recorded for this clonotype. The chain uses TRBV6-2 or TRBV6-3 and TRBJ2-7; D possibly uses TRBD1 or TRBD2 (7 bases each). V lost 8 bases and J 0 bases, leaving 17 bases between the germline ends. The length of the CDR3 is 15 residues. CDR1 MNHEY and CDR2 SVGEGT come from the germline V gene. The CDR3: CASGRAGQSSYEQYF. In DNA form, the CDR3 reads TGTGCCAGCGGGAGGGCGGGACAGAGCTCCTACGAGCAGTACTTC.

The CDR3 here is CASSPNDYEQYF. The CDR3 region has the DNA TGTGCCAGCAGCCCGAACGACTACGAGCAGTACTTC. V gene TRBV5-4 combines with J gene TRBJ2-7; no reliable D call. The CDR3 spans 12 residues. The V and J ends lost 4 bases and 3 bases respectively, with 8 bases between them. Germline V gene sequence: CDR1 SGHNT, CDR2 YYREEE (reference sequence). The whole variable domain, remainder taken from reference TRBV5-4 and TRBJ2-7, is ETGVTQSPTHLIKTRGQQVTLRCSSQSGHNTVSWYQQALGQGPQFIFQYYREEENGRGNFPPRFSGLQFPNYSSELNVNALELDDSALYLCASSPNDYEQYFGPGTRLTVT.

About this clonotype itself: A read error may be the cause here, since a much bigger clone is one base away. CDR3: CASRPGTAQETQSF. In DNA, the CDR3 is TGTGCCAGCAGGCCCGGGACAGCGCAAGAGACCCAGTCCTTC. This rearrangement joins TRBV12-3 or TRBV12-4 to TRBJ2-5; TRBD1 matches at 7 bases. The CDR3 is 14 residues long.

This clonotype appeared many times. This chain connects TRBV7-9 to TRBJ1-2; the D gene is possibly TRBD1 (5 bases). The V end was cut by 1 base, the J end by 4 bases, with 10 bases between. The CDR3 extends over 14 amino acids. Germline loops: CDR1 SEHNR, CDR2 FQNEAQ (reference sequence). The CDR3 nucleotides are TGTGCCAGCAGCTTAGATAGGGACGCCTATGGCTACACCTTC. This encodes CASSLDRDAYGYTF.

This clonotype was seen only a few times. The V and J genes are TRBV6-5 and TRBJ1-2; D may be TRBD1 (5 bases). This CDR3 has 15 residues. With 2 bases removed from V and 4 bases from J, the gap between germline ends came to 14 bases. Germline-derived CDR1 and CDR2 are MNHEY and SVGAGI. CDR3 nucleotides: TGTGCCAGCAGTTACGGGCAGGGCCGCTCCTATGGCTACACCTTC. This sequence encodes CASSYGQGRSYGYTF.